The 25 T cell receptor beta chains below come from one sample, sequenced in a study of tumor-infiltrating lymphocytes in localized non-small cell lung cancer. Profiling relied on immunoSEQ multiplex PCR, and the TCRdb table lists in-frame clones only, not all of them. The sample records 15,000 to 20,000 clones, around three quarters being singletons. What was sequenced was lung tumor tissue. The receptors stem from a human donor with non-small cell lung cancer.

The chain combines TRBV5-1 with TRBJ1-1, with D possibly matching TRBD1 (6 bases). The CDR3 spans 13 residues. CDR1 and CDR2 (germline): SGHRS, YFSETQ. The V end lost 4 bases, the J end lost 3 bases, and 10 bases lay between the germline ends. The CDR3: CASSDRSDTEAFF. CDR3 nucleotides: TGCGCCAGCAGCGACAGGTCGGACACTGAAGCTTTCTTT.

CDR3 loop: CASSVAGQGLYGYTF. CDR3 coding DNA: TGTGCCAGCAGCGTAGCGGGACAGGGTCTCTATGGCTACACCTTC. The chain is built from TRBV9 and TRBJ1-2; 9 nucleotides align to TRBD1. V gave up 0 bases and J gave up 4 bases; unmatched junction bases: 4. Germline V CDR1 and CDR2: SGDLS, YYNGEE. The CDR3 runs to 15 residues. The complete variable domain, with remaining parts taken from reference TRBV9 and TRBJ1-2, reads DSGVTQTPKHLITATGQRVTLRCSPRSGDLSVYWYQQSLDQGLQFLIQYYNGEERAKGNILERFSAQQFPDLHSELNLSSLELGDSALYFCASSVAGQGLYGYTFGSGTRLTVV.

CDR3 sequence: CASSYAEESEQFF. The DNA of the CDR3 is TGTGCCAGCAGTTACGCGGAGGAGTCAGAGCAGTTCTTC. This chain uses TRBV6-6 with TRBJ2-1, with D perhaps TRBD2 (5 bases). Per germline, CDR1 MNHNY and CDR2 SVGAGI (reference sequence). V was clipped by 2 bases and J by 10 bases, with 12 bases between them. This CDR3 has 13 residues.

CDR3 nucleotides: TGTGCCTGGAGGGCTTTAGGGACGGAAGAAAACATTCAGTACTTC. It encodes CAWRALGTEENIQYF. This chain uses TRBV30 with TRBJ2-4; tentatively, D is TRBD1 or TRBD2 (5 bases each). V was cut by 3 bases and J by 5 bases, with 17 bases left in between. The CDR3 consists of 15 residues. The germline V gene encodes CDR1 GTSNPN and CDR2 SVGIG (reference sequence).

The rearrangement links TRBV9 to TRBJ1-1, with 7 bases lining up with TRBD1. Looked up from germline, CDR1 is SGDLS and CDR2 is YYNGEE. Trimming took 4 bases from V and 3 from J; bases not matched to a gene: 3. CDR3 length: 13 residues. The CDR3 region is CASSPGGDTEAFF. The CDR3 DNA reads as TGTGCCAGCAGCCCAGGGGGGGACACTGAAGCTTTCTTT.

This clone was seen just once. The rearrangement joins TRBV28 to TRBJ1-2; no clear D gene. This CDR3 region has 10 residues. V was trimmed by 5 bases and J by 5 bases, leaving 3 bases between them. The V gene's germline CDR1 is MDHEN and CDR2 SYDVKM. The CDR3, as DNA: TGTGCCAGCAGTCGTTATGGCTACACCTTC. Protein product: CASSRYGYTF.

The chain uses TRBV20-1 and TRBJ2-7; 7 bases map to TRBD1. V shed 7 bases, J shed 6 bases, and the junction held 6 bases outside the gene matches. Germline-derived CDR1 and CDR2 are DFQATT and SNEGSKA (reference sequence). This CDR3 has 11 residues. The CDR3 spells CSDYDRAEQYF. CDR3 DNA: TGCAGTGACTATGACAGGGCCGAGCAGTACTTC.

The chain combines TRBV28 with TRBJ1-5, with unresolved D. Germline assignment: CDR1 MDHEN and CDR2 SYDVKM. There are 15 residues in the CDR3. V shed 8 bases and J shed 5 bases, with 19 bases lying between them. CDR3 protein: CASLRAGNPHQPQHF. DNA for the CDR3: TGTGCCAGCCTAAGGGCGGGGAATCCCCATCAGCCCCAGCATTTT.

A few counts support this clone. The rearrangement links TRBV7-9 to TRBJ1-1, with no clear D. The CDR3 is 16 residues long. Germline V gene data show CDR1 as SEHNR and CDR2 as FQNEAQ (reference sequence). Trimming left V 3 bases short and J 4 bases short, with 18 bases between. CDR3 nucleotide sequence: TGTGCCAGCAGCTTTGACCGGGCCCGAGGGTTCACTGAAGCTTTCTTT. It yields the protein CASSFDRARGFTEAFF.

CDR3 nucleotide sequence: TGTGCCAGCAGTTACGGGGGTAGGGCAACCTACGAGCAGTACTTC. Its protein is CASSYGGRATYEQYF. V gene TRBV2 combines with J gene TRBJ2-7; perhaps TRBD2 as D (6 bases). The CDR3 has 15 amino acids. Germline loops: CDR1 SNHLY, CDR2 FYNNEI. Deletions cut 5 bases from V and 2 bases from J, with 16 bases between.

The genes are TRBV5-5 and TRBJ2-5; D is uncertain. Between the trimmed V and J ends, which lost 5 bases and 9 bases, there was a span of 11 bases. The CDR3 loop spans 11 amino acids. Germline CDR1 is SGHKS and CDR2 is YYEKEE (reference sequence). This CDR3 is CASRLSGPQYF. As DNA, the CDR3 is TGTGCCAGCAGGCTTAGTGGGCCCCAGTACTTC.

This chain connects TRBV6-4 to TRBJ2-3, with 8 bases that match TRBD2. CDR3 length equals 14 residues. CDR1 and CDR2 (germline): MRHNA, SNTAGT. The V segment lost 10 bases and the J segment 4 bases; nucleotides outside the gene matches: 10. The CDR3 DNA reads TGTGCCACCCAAGCGGGGGAAGCGGCAGATACGCAGTATTTT. The encoded protein is CATQAGEAADTQYF.

V and J are TRBV5-1 and TRBJ2-7, with D perhaps TRBD2 (5 bases). V was cut by 3 bases and J by 7 bases, with 17 bases left in between. This CDR3 spans 14 amino acids. From germline, CDR1 is SGHRS and CDR2 YFSETQ. In DNA, the CDR3 is TGCGCCAGCAGCTCCACGGTCGGGGTGGGAGAGCAGTACTTC. Amino acids: CASSSTVGVGEQYF.

This clone is classed as medium-sized. The chain has TRBV6-5 and TRBJ1-1; D call uncertain. V gave up 6 bases and J gave up 6 bases, with 2 bases separating them. The CDR3 covers 9 residues. Germline loops: CDR1 MNHEY, CDR2 SVGAGI. CDR3 protein: CASSPEAFF. In DNA, the CDR3 is TGTGCCAGCAGCCCTGAAGCTTTCTTT.

The chain uses TRBV28 and TRBJ1-2, with TRBD1 as a possible D gene (5 bases). The CDR3 has 14 residues. Germline-derived CDR1 and CDR2 are MDHEN and SYDVKM. Between the trimmed V and J ends, which lost 3 bases and 3 bases, there was a span of 11 bases. CDR3 sequence: CASSFEGRHYGYTF. The CDR3 coding sequence is TGTGCCAGCAGTTTCGAGGGGCGACACTATGGCTACACCTTC.

This clone was recorded once. This rearrangement joins TRBV6-6 to TRBJ1-1; weak D call: TRBD1 (5 bases). The V gene lost 7 bases and the J gene lost 8 bases, with 11 bases spanning the gap. CDR3 length equals 11 residues. Germline V gene data show CDR1 as MNHNY and CDR2 as SVGAGI (reference sequence). CDR3 sequence (DNA): TGTGCCAGCAATATGGGGGTCGAAGCTTTCTTT. This translates into CASNMGVEAFF.

The genes are TRBV4-2 and TRBJ1-2; TRBD1 matches 10 bases. The junction had 10 bases not matched to a gene; V was cut back by 4 bases and J by 5 bases. The CDR3 consists of 16 residues. Germline CDR1 is LGHNA and CDR2 is YNFKEQ. This CDR3 is CASSLQTGTGEYGYTF. CDR3 DNA: TGTGCCAGCAGCCTACAGACCGGGACAGGGGAGTATGGCTACACCTTC.

This clone was picked up a small number of times. The V gene is TRBV5-6, the J gene TRBJ2-7; D assignment may be TRBD1 or TRBD2 (6 bases each). The germline V gene encodes CDR1 SGHDT and CDR2 YYEEEE. V was cut by 1 base and J by 5 bases, with 16 bases left in between. The CDR3 consists of 15 residues. CDR3 DNA: TGTGCCAGCAGCTTGACATACGGGGGCTTCGACGAGCAGTACTTC. It codes for CASSLTYGGFDEQYF. Supplemented by reference TRBV5-6 and TRBJ2-7, the full variable domain reads DAGVTQSPTHLIKTRGQQVTLRCSPKSGHDTVSWYQQALGQGPQFIFQYYEEEERQRGNFPDRFSGHQFPNYSSELNVNALLLGDSALYLCASSLTYGGFDEQYFGPGTRLTVT.

V and J are TRBV5-6 and TRBJ1-3; D gene unclear. This CDR3 has 18 residues. Trimming removed 2 bases at V and 0 bases at J, with 18 bases between. Germline V CDR1 and CDR2: SGHDT, YYEEEE. CDR3 residues: CASSLPPEQPSSGNTIYF. DNA of the CDR3: TGTGCCAGCAGCTTACCCCCTGAGCAGCCTTCCTCTGGAAACACCATATATTTT.

This chain connects TRBV10-2 to TRBJ2-3, with 8 nucleotides matching TRBD2. The CDR3 totals 13 residues. V was clipped by 7 bases and J by 5 bases; unmatched bases: 5. Looked up from germline, CDR1 is WSHSY and CDR2 is SAAADI. DNA for the CDR3: TGCGCCAGCACGAGCGGGGGAGGAGATACGCAGTATTTT. The encoded protein is CASTSGGGDTQYF.

The chain uses TRBV28 and TRBJ2-3; 7 positions agree with TRBD2. Germline V gene data show CDR1 as MDHEN and CDR2 as SYDVKM. There are 16 residues in the CDR3. With V trimmed by 7 bases and J by 4 bases, 14 bases remained unmatched. The CDR3 DNA sequence: TGTGCCAGCACTCGGGCGCGGGAGCTCTACGCAGATACGCAGTATTTT. Protein sequence: CASTRARELYADTQYF.

The J gene is TRBJ2-5, the V gene TRBV28, with 8 bases identical to TRBD2. The J segment lost 7 bases and the V segment lost 3 bases, leaving 10 bases of the junction unmatched. Looked up from germline, CDR1 is MDHEN and CDR2 is SYDVKM. The CDR3 loop spans 15 amino acids. CDR3 nucleotide sequence: TGTGCCAGCAGTTTTGGTAGCGGGAACTCGTGGACCCAGTACTTC. Protein sequence: CASSFGSGNSWTQYF.

The genes are TRBV11-2 and TRBJ2-5, with 8 bases matching TRBD2. Germline-derived CDR1 and CDR2 are SGHAT and FQNNGV. Trimming cost V 5 bases and J 2 bases; bases outside gene matches: 7. This CDR3 is 15 amino acids long. The CDR3 DNA follows: TGTGCCAGCAGCCCCCGGGGGGGCCCTCAAGAGACCCAGTACTTC. Translated: CASSPRGGPQETQYF.

The chain uses TRBV11-3 and TRBJ1-1; 8 positions match TRBD1. Germline V gene sequence: CDR1 SGHNT, CDR2 YENEEA. The CDR3 length is 12 residues. J gave up 8 bases and V 5 bases, and 4 bases lay outside the gene matches. The CDR3 nucleotides read TGTGCCAGCAGCCCGGACAGGGTAGAAGCTTTCTTT. Protein sequence: CASSPDRVEAFF.

The V and J genes are TRBV7-2 and TRBJ2-3; maybe TRBD1 (5 bases). Germline values: CDR1 SGHTA, CDR2 FQGNSA. The V end was cut by 1 base, the J end by 2 bases, with 10 bases between. CDR3 length equals 15 residues. The CDR3 DNA follows: TGTGCCAGCAGCTTAGGGGGCCATGCCACAGATACGCAGTATTTT. The encoded protein is CASSLGGHATDTQYF.